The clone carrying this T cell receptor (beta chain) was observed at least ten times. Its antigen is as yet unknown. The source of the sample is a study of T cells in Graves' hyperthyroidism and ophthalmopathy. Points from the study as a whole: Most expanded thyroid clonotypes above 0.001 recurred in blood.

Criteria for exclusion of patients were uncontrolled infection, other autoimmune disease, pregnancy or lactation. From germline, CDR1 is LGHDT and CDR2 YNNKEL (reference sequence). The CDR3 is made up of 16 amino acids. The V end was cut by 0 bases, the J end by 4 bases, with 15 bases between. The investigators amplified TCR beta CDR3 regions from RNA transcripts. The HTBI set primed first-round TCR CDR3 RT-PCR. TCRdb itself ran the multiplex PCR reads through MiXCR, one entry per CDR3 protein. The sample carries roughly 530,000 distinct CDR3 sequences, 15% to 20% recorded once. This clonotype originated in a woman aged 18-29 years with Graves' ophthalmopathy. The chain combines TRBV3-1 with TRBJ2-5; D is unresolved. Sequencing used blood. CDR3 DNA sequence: TGTGCCAGCAGCCAAGATTTAAAGGGCCGTCGAGAGACCCAGTACTTC. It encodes CASSQDLKGRRETQYF.